The 8 T cell receptor beta chains given below trace back to one sample, sequenced in a study of T-cell memory formation after mild COVID-19. TCRdb re-called the 5' RACE reads with MiXCR, one entry per CDR3 protein. This table has tens of thousands of distinct CDR3 sequences, about 16% appearing once. Sequencing input: PBMCs or a T cell subset sorted from them (not recorded which). These receptors came from a man younger than 35 who had mild COVID-19 (a few samples of this study predate the infection). Cell type and time point are not known.

This clonotype has a count of ten or more. The CDR3 DNA is TGTGCCAGCAGCCCTAGTTTAGCGGGGGACGGGATCACAGATACGCAGTATTTT. Its translation: CASSPSLAGDGITDTQYF. The V call is TRBV7-9, the J call TRBJ2-3; TRBD2 matches at 9 bases. This CDR3 spans 18 amino acids. J gave up 2 bases and V 5 bases, and 14 bases lay outside the gene matches. In germline, CDR1 is SEHNR, CDR2 FQNEAQ (reference sequence).

The chain is built from TRBV6-2 or TRBV6-3 and TRBJ1-5; a possible D gene is TRBD1 (5 bases). CDR1 is MNHEY and CDR2 is SVGEGT in the germline V gene. The CDR3 is 14 residues long. Deletions cut 0 bases from V and 4 bases from J, with 7 bases between. In nucleotides, the CDR3 is TGTGCCAGCAGTTACTCTTGGGGGAATCAGCCCCAGCATTTT. Translating it yields CASSYSWGNQPQHF.

This clonotype appeared a few times. The rearrangement joins TRBV6-5 to TRBJ1-5; maybe TRBD1 (5 bases). There are 15 residues in the CDR3. CDR1 and CDR2 from the germline V gene are MNHEY and SVGAGI. Trimming took off 0 bases at V and 3 bases at J, with 9 bases between the two ends. The CDR3 nucleotides are TGTGCCAGCAGTTACTCGAGGGGATCCAATCAGCCCCAGCATTTT. This encodes CASSYSRGSNQPQHF.

The table lists this clonotype with many counts. This chain connects TRBV6-4 to TRBJ2-6; no definite D call. V was cut by 0 bases and J by 0 bases, with 3 bases left in between. This CDR3 has 15 amino acids. Germline V gene sequence: CDR1 MRHNA, CDR2 SNTAGT. CDR3 DNA: TGTGCCAGCAGTGACTCCAGCTCTGGGGCCAACGTCCTGACTTTC. Translated, it gives CASSDSSSGANVLTF.

The CDR3 region has the DNA TGTGCCAGCAGCTATGGGAGCAGCTCCTACGAGCAGTACGTC. It translates to CASSYGSSSYEQYV. The V call is TRBV11-2, the J call TRBJ2-7, with D perhaps TRBD2 (5 bases). The CDR3 length is 14 residues. V was shortened by 4 bases and J by 0 bases, with 10 bases between the two germline ends. Germline CDR1 SGHAT, CDR2 FQNNGV.

The chain has TRBV6-5 and TRBJ1-2; D unclear. V was trimmed by 5 bases and J by 5 bases, leaving 12 bases between them. Germline values: CDR1 MNHEY, CDR2 SVGAGI. CDR3 length: 13 amino acids. CDR3 DNA: TGTGCCAGCAGTATGACTGCCCGATATGGCTACACCTTC. It codes for CASSMTARYGYTF.

This clonotype was counted ten times or more. V is TRBV4-1 and J is TRBJ2-1; D unclear. V dropped 0 bases and J dropped 4 bases, with 7 bases sitting between them. The germline V gene has CDR1 MGHRA and CDR2 YSYEKL. The length of the CDR3 is 14 residues. The CDR3 DNA sequence: TGCGCCAGCAGCCAAGAAGCCTTATACAATGAGCAGTTCTTC. This translates into CASSQEALYNEQFF.

This clonotype was seen a handful of times. V gene TRBV12-3 or TRBV12-4 combines with J gene TRBJ2-7, with a possible D match to TRBD1 (6 bases). V was pared by 5 bases and J by 0 bases, with 11 bases between. The CDR3 spans 14 residues. This CDR3 reads CASSPTGNSYEQYV. Written as DNA, the CDR3 is TGTGCCAGCAGTCCGACAGGAAACTCCTACGAGCAGTACGTC.